This T cell receptor (beta chain) was observed in a study of OX40 agonist ivuxolimab in advanced cancers. As for the study in general: Patients were dosed with the agonistic anti-OX40 (CD134) antibody ivuxolimab.

Measured with immunoSEQ multiplex PCR; TCRdb has only the in-frame clones, and not every one. Of 90,000 to 100,000 clones in the sample, about 79% were seen once. The sampling schedule covered blood at baseline, cycle 4 day 1, and cycle 7 day 1. With 8 bases removed from V and 2 bases from J, the gap between germline ends came to 12 bases. The V gene's germline CDR1 is SGHKS and CDR2 YYEKEE (reference sequence). The CDR3 has 13 amino acids. The receptor comes from an adult with an advanced solid tumor such as melanoma, head and neck, liver or kidney cancer. V gene TRBV5-5 combines with J gene TRBJ2-3; D is perhaps TRBD2 (5 bases). The sample was CD4+ or CD8+ T cells sorted from blood, taken in a trial of the OX40 agonist ivuxolimab. In DNA, the CDR3 is TGTGCCAGTTCGGACTCGTCCACAGATACGCAGTATTTT. This sequence encodes CASSDSSTDTQYF.